This T cell receptor beta chain was sequenced in a study of OX40 agonist ivuxolimab in advanced cancers. Here immunoSEQ multiplex PCR was the method, and the copy in TCRdb shows in-frame clones only, minus some. Among tens of thousands of clones, around 82% were seen once, and the ten largest hold around 5%. The sample in question was CD4+ or CD8+ T cells sorted from blood, obtained in a trial of the OX40 agonist ivuxolimab. The sequence was collected from an adult with an advanced solid tumor such as melanoma, head and neck, liver or kidney cancer.

The CDR3 region is CASSFGGYGTDTQYF. The CDR3 coding sequence is TGTGCCAGCAGCTTCGGGGGGTATGGCACAGATACGCAGTATTTT. The chain joins TRBV7-2 to TRBJ2-3; 7 bases fit TRBD2. The germline CDR1 and CDR2 sequences are SGHTA and FQGNSA. CDR3 length: 15 residues. Losses at the gene ends were 3 bases for V and 1 base for J; bases not matched to a gene: 4.